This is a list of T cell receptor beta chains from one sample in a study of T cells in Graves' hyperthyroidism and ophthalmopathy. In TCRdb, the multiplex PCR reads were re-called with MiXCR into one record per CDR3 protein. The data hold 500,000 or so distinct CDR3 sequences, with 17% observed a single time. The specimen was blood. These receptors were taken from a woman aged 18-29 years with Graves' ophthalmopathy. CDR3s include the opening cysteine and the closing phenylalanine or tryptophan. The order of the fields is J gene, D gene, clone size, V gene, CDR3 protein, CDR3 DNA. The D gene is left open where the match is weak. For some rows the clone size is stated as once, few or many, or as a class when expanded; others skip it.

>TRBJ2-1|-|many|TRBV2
CASREDWNNEQFF
TGTGCCAGCAGGGAGGACTGGAACAATGAGCAGTTCTTC
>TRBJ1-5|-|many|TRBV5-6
CASSLKPAGTVSNQPQHF
TGTGCCAGCAGCTTGAAACCCGCCGGGACGGTAAGCAATCAGCCCCAGCATTTT
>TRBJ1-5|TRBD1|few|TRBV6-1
CASSGRTGWGSQPQHF
TGTGCCAGCAGTGGCCGGACAGGGTGGGGCAGTCAGCCCCAGCATTTT
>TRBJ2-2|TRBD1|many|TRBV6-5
CASSYFGTGKAGELFF
TGTGCCAGCAGTTACTTCGGGACAGGGAAAGCGGGGGAGCTGTTTTTT
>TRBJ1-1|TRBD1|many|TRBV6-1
CASSAVPGQFMNTEAFF
TGTGCCAGCAGTGCCGTCCCGGGACAGTTTATGAACACTGAAGCTTTCTTT
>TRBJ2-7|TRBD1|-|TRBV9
CASSVTDRGEQYF
TGTGCCAGCAGCGTGACTGACAGGGGCGAGCAGTACTTC
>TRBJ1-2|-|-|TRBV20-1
CSAWPLVANYGYTF
TGCAGTGCTTGGCCCTTGGTAGCTAACTATGGCTACACCTTC
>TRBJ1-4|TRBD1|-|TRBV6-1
CASSQRPGTVNEKLFF
TGTGCCAGTAGTCAACGCCCCGGGACAGTTAATGAAAAACTGTTTTTT
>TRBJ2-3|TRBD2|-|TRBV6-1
CASSRLAAQYF
TGTGCCAGCAGTCGACTAGCGGCGCAGTATTTT
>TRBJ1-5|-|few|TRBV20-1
CSARDMSGGPNQPQHF
TGCAGTGCTAGAGATATGAGCGGGGGGCCCAATCAGCCCCAGCATTTT
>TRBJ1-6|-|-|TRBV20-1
CSAGSEGPASPLHF
TGCAGTGCTGGTTCCGAGGGGCCGGCTTCACCCCTCCACTTT
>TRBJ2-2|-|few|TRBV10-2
CASSEVRNTGELFF
TGCGCCAGCAGTGAGGTCAGGAACACCGGGGAGCTGTTTTTT
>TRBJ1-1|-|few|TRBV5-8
CASSIDGVSATEAFF
TGTGCCAGCAGCATCGATGGGGTATCGGCCACTGAAGCTTTCTTT
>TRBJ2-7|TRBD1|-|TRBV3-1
CASSQGTGASEQYF
TGTGCCAGCAGCCAAGGTACAGGGGCTAGCGAGCAGTACTTC
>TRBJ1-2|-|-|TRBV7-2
CASSPRTVYGYTF
TGTGCCAGCAGCCCCCGGACAGTCTATGGCTACACCTTC
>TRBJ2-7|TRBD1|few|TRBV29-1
CSVEADRGQQYF
TGCAGCGTTGAAGCGGACAGGGGACAGCAGTACTTC
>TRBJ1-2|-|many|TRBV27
CASSLSQQGGHYGYTF
TGTGCCAGCAGTTTATCCCAACAGGGTGGACACTATGGCTACACCTTC
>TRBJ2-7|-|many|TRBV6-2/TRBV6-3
CASSYIPRASSYEQYF
TGTGCCAGCAGTTACATCCCCAGGGCGAGCTCCTACGAGCAGTACTTC
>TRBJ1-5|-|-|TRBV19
CASSIGAGNQPQHF
TGTGCCAGTAGTATCGGGGCAGGCAATCAGCCCCAGCATTTT
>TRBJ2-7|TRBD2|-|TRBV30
CAWRTSGIYEQYF
TGTGCCTGGAGGACTAGCGGAATTTACGAGCAGTACTTC
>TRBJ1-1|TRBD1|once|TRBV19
CASTTTGEEAEAFF
TGTGCCTCCACAACCACAGGGGAGGAGGCTGAAGCTTTCTTT
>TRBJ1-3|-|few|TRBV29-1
CSVLSITGNTIYF
TGCAGCGTTCTTAGCATTACTGGAAACACCATATATTTT
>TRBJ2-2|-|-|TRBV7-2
CASSLQGGSNTGELFF
TGTGCCAGCAGCCTACAGGGGGGGTCGAACACCGGGGAGCTGTTTTTT
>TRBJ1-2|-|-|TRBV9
CASSVGTPDRYTF
TGTGCCAGCAGCGTAGGGACTCCAGATCGCTACACCTTC
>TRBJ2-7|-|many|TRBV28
CASSLWGEAGDYEQYF
TGTGCCAGCAGTTTATGGGGAGAGGCAGGGGACTACGAGCAGTACTTC
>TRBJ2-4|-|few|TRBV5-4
CASSLSGSDIQYF
TGTGCCAGCAGCTTGTCGGGTAGTGACATTCAGTACTTC
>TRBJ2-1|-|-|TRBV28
CASSLETYDEQFF
TGTGCCAGCAGTTTGGAAACCTACGATGAGCAGTTCTTC